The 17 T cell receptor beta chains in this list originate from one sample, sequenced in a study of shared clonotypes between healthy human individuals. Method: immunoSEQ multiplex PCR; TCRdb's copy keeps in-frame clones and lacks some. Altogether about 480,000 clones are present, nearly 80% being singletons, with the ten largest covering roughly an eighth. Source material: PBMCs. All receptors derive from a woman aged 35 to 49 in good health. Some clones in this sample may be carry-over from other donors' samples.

For the CDR3, the DNA is TGCAGCGTTGTTGGGCAGGGGGTCGGTGAAAAACTGTTTTTT. It yields the protein CSVVGQGVGEKLFF. The V call is TRBV29-1, the J call TRBJ1-4; 7 bases are a match to TRBD1. The CDR3 has 14 residues. CDR1 and CDR2 from the germline V gene are SQVTM and ANQGSEA. With V trimmed by 4 bases and J by 7 bases, 9 bases remained unmatched.

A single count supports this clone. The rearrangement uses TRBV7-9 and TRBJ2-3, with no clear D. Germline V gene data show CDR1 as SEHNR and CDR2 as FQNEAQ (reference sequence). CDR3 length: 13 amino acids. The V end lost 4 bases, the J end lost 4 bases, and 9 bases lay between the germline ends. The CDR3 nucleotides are TGTGCCAGCAGCTCAGGTCCCCCAGATACGCAGTATTTT. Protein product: CASSSGPPDTQYF.

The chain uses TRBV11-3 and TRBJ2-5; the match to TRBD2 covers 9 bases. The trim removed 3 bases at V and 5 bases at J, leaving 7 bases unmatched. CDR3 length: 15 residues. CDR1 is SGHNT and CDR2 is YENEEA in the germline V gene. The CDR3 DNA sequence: TGTGCCAGCAGCTTGCGCGGGAGGGCGGAGGAGACCCAGTACTTC. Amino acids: CASSLRGRAEETQYF.

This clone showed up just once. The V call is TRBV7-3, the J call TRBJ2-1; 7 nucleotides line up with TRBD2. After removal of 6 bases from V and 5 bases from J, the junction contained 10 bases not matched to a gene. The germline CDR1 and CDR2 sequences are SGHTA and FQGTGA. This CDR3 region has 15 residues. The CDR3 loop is CASSQSSGENNEQFF. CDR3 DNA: TGTGCCAGCAGTCAATCTAGCGGCGAGAACAATGAGCAGTTCTTC.

The CDR3 DNA reads TGTGCCAGCAGCCCCCAGGACAGGGGTCACACAGATACGCAGTATTTT. Amino acid sequence: CASSPQDRGHTDTQYF. The genes are TRBV7-2 and TRBJ2-3; 9 bases fit TRBD1. This CDR3 comprises 16 residues. In germline, CDR1 is SGHTA, CDR2 FQGNSA. The V gene end was trimmed by 5 bases and the J gene end by 2 bases; junction bases not matched to a gene: 8. Together with reference TRBV7-2 and TRBJ2-3, the CDR3 gives the full variable domain: GAGVSQSPSNKVTEKGKDVELRCDPISGHTALYWYRQSLGQGLEFLIYFQGNSAPDKSGLPSDRFSAERTGGSVSTLTIQRTQQEDSAVYLCASSPQDRGHTDTQYFGPGTRLTVL.

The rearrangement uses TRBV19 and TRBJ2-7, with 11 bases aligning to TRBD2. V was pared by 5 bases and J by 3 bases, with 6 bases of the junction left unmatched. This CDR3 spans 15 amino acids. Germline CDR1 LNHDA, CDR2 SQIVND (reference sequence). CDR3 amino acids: CASSLTSGSHYEQYF. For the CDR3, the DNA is TGTGCCAGTAGTCTCACTAGCGGGAGTCACTACGAGCAGTACTTC.

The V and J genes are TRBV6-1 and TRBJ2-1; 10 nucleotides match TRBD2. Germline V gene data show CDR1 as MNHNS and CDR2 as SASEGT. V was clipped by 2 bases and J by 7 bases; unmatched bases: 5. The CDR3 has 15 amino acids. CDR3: CASSENGSGRNEQFF. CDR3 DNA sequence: TGTGCCAGCAGTGAAAACGGTAGCGGGAGGAATGAGCAGTTCTTC.

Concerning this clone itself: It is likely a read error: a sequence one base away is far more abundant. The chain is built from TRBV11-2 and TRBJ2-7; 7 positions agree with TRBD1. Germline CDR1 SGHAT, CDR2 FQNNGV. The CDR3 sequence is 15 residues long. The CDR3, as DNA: TGTACCAGCAGCGACTACAGGGGTAAGGGCTACGAGCAGTACTTC. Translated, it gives CTSSDYRGKGYEQYF.

The CDR3 is CASSIQAGNTGELFF. In nucleotides, the CDR3 is TGTGCCAGTAGTATCCAAGCGGGGAACACCGGGGAGCTGTTTTTT. The chain links TRBV19 to TRBJ2-2, with a weak D call TRBD2 (6 bases). Looked up from germline, CDR1 is LNHDA and CDR2 is SQIVND (reference sequence). The CDR3 extends over 15 amino acids. With 3 bases removed from V and 1 base from J, the gap between germline ends came to 9 bases.

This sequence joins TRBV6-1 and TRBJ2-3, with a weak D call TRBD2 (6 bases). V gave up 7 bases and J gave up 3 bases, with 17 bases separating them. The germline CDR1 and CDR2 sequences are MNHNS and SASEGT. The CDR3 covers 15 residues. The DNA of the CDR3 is TGTGCCAGCACCGAGGGCGGGACGAGGACAGATACGCAGTATTTT. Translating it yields CASTEGGTRTDTQYF.

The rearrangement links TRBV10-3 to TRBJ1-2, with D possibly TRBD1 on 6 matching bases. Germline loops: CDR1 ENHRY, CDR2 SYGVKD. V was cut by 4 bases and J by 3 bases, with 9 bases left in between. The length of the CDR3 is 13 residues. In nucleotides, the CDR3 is TGTGCCATCAGTGGGGGGCGGGACTATGGCTACACCTTC. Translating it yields CAISGGRDYGYTF.

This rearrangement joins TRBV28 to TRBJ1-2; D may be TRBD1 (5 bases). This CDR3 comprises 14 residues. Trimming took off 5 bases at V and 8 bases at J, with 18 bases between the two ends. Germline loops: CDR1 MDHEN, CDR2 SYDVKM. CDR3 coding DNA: TGTGCCAGCAGTCCCCCAGGGCCCGGTCGGGGCTACACCTTC. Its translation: CASSPPGPGRGYTF.

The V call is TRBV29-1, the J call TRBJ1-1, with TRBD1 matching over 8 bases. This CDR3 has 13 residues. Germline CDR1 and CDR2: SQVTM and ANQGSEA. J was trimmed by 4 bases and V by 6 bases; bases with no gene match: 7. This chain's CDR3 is CSVGQGVGTEAFF. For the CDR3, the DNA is TGCAGCGTAGGACAGGGAGTAGGCACTGAAGCTTTCTTT.

The chain's CDR3 is CASTSRWRGSGTGELFF. The DNA for the CDR3 is TGTGCCAGTACCTCCCGCTGGCGGGGGTCGGGCACCGGGGAGCTGTTTTTT. The chain carries TRBV19 and TRBJ2-2; 7 bases are shared with TRBD2. V was pared by 7 bases and J by 4 bases, with 15 bases of the junction left unmatched. Germline CDR1 LNHDA, CDR2 SQIVND (reference sequence). This CDR3 is built from 17 residues.

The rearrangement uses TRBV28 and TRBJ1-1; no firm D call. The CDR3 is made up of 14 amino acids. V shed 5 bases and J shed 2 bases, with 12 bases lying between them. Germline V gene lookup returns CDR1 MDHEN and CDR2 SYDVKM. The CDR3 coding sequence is TGTGCCAGCAGTACACACGGGGTTAACACTGAAGCTTTCTTT. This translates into CASSTHGVNTEAFF.

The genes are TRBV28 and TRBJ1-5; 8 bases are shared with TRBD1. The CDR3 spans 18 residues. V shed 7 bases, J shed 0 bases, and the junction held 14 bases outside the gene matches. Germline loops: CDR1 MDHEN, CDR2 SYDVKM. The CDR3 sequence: CASTPWNRGSYSNQPQHF. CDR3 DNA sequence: TGTGCCAGCACCCCGTGGAACAGGGGGTCCTATAGCAATCAGCCCCAGCATTTT.

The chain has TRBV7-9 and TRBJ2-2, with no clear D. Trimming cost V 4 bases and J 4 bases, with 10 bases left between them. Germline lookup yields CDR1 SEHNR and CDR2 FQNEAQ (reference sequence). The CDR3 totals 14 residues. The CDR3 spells CASSSTGPTGELFF. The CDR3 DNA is TGTGCCAGCAGCTCGACTGGGCCCACCGGGGAGCTGTTTTTT.